Listed here are 8 T cell receptor beta chains from one sample, sequenced in a study of T cells in Graves' hyperthyroidism and ophthalmopathy. Template material for amplifying TCR beta CDR3 regions consisted of RNA transcripts. With the HTBI primer set, the TCR CDR3 went through a first round of RT-PCR. Using its own MiXCR run on the multiplex PCR reads, TCRdb lists one record per CDR3 protein. The profile covers around 700,000 distinct CDR3 sequences, with 35% appearing a single time and around 30% taken by the ten largest. Sequenced input: blood. The receptors were sampled from a woman aged 35 to 49 with Graves' hyperthyroidism.

Ten or more counts support this clonotype. V gene TRBV7-9 combines with J gene TRBJ2-7; 8 bases are a match to TRBD1. Germline V gene lookup returns CDR1 SEHNR and CDR2 FQNEAQ (reference sequence). The junction had 10 bases not matched to a gene; V was cut back by 5 bases and J by 1 base. The CDR3 extends over 16 amino acids. CDR3 residues: CASSPWVTGESYEQYF. The CDR3 coding sequence is TGTGCCAGCAGCCCGTGGGTGACAGGGGAGTCCTACGAGCAGTACTTC.

The gene calls are TRBV7-9 and TRBJ2-2; 11 bases are a match to TRBD2. This CDR3 region has 18 residues. Trimming cost V 5 bases and J 2 bases; bases outside gene matches: 10. CDR1 SEHNR and CDR2 FQNEAQ come from the germline V gene (reference sequence). The CDR3 protein is CASSQYLAGGRNTGELFF. As DNA, the CDR3 is TGTGCCAGCAGCCAATACCTAGCGGGGGGTAGAAACACCGGGGAGCTGTTTTTT. The variable domain in full, with the rest retrieved from reference TRBV7-9 and TRBJ2-2, is DTGVSQNPRHKITKRGQNVTFRCDPISEHNRLYWYRQTLGQGPEFLTYFQNEAQLEKSRLLSDRFSAERPKGSFSTLEIQRTEQGDSAMYLCASSQYLAGGRNTGELFFGEGSRLTVL.

Regarding this clonotype: Given a much more abundant clone one base away, this may be a read error. This sequence joins TRBV19 and TRBJ2-7; 8 bases map to TRBD1. The trim removed 6 bases at V and 5 bases at J, leaving 12 bases unmatched. The CDR3 runs to 15 residues. The V gene's germline CDR1 is LNHDA and CDR2 SQIVND (reference sequence). CDR3 nucleotides: TGTGCCAGTAGGGGGAGTTGGCAGGGGGCTAACGAGCAGTACTTC. It yields the protein CASRGSWQGANEQYF.

This clonotype appeared once. A much larger clone differs by one base, so this may be a read error. The CDR3 end shows no conserved phenylalanine or tryptophan, and so a read error is likely. The chain recombines TRBV7-2 with TRBJ1-5, with D possibly being TRBD1 (5 bases). CDR3 length: 14 amino acids. Germline CDR1 is SGHTA and CDR2 is FQGNSA. V lost 1 base and J 7 bases, leaving 11 bases between the germline ends. DNA for the CDR3: TGTGCCAGCAGCTTAGAAAAGGGGACGCAGCCCCAGCATCTT. Protein product: CASSLEKGTQPQHL.

In this sample, this clonotype turned up many times. V and J are TRBV10-3 and TRBJ1-1; D is ambiguous. V gave up 3 bases and J gave up 11 bases, with 10 bases separating them. The CDR3 has 11 residues. The germline V gene encodes CDR1 ENHRY and CDR2 SYGVKD. The CDR3 sequence: CAISDGIRAFF. CDR3 nucleotides: TGTGCCATCAGTGACGGCATCAGGGCTTTCTTT.

The chain links TRBV10-2 to TRBJ1-1, with D uncertain. Trimming left V 8 bases short and J 0 bases short, with 7 bases between. This CDR3 spans 12 amino acids. Germline V gene data show CDR1 as WSHSY and CDR2 as SAAADI. As DNA, the CDR3 is TGCGCCAGCTTCACCATGAACACTGAAGCTTTCTTT. It specifies CASFTMNTEAFF.

This chain links TRBV7-3 with TRBJ2-7; 10 nucleotides align to TRBD2. Germline assignment: CDR1 SGHTA and CDR2 FQGTGA. The CDR3 extends over 18 amino acids. V gave up 0 bases and J gave up 5 bases; unmatched junction bases: 13. The CDR3 protein is CASSLTSGRQSPRHEQYF. The CDR3 region has the DNA TGTGCCAGCAGCTTAACTAGCGGGAGGCAGTCCCCTCGCCACGAGCAGTACTTC.

The chain uses TRBV12-3 or TRBV12-4 and TRBJ2-3, with unresolved D. This CDR3 has 11 residues. Trimming left V 7 bases short and J 6 bases short, with 8 bases between. DNA for the CDR3: TGTGCCAGCAAATATGCGGATACGCAGTATTTT. Translating gives CASKYADTQYF.